These 27 T cell receptor beta chains were all obtained from the same sample, sequenced in a study of T cells in Graves' hyperthyroidism and ophthalmopathy. The source material, RNA transcripts, was used to amplify TCR beta CDR3 regions. A set of HTBI primers served as the primers for a first-round RT-PCR of the TCR CDR3. One entry per CDR3 protein, called by TCRdb with MiXCR from the multiplex PCR reads. The repertoire holds roughly 840,000 distinct CDR3 sequences, with 35% to 40% as singletons. The sample taken for sequencing was blood. The source is a man aged 18 to 30 with Graves' hyperthyroidism.

The sample holds a few counts of this clonotype. This chain joins TRBV6-5 and TRBJ2-5; the D is unclear. Trimming removed 6 bases from V and 2 bases from J, with 13 bases in between. This CDR3 is built from 14 residues. Germline CDR1 and CDR2: MNHEY and SVGAGI. The CDR3 is CASSQDDWQETQYF. CDR3 in DNA: TGTGCCAGCAGCCAAGATGACTGGCAAGAGACCCAGTACTTC.

The chain carries TRBV12-5 and TRBJ1-2; D call uncertain. The CDR3 extends over 16 amino acids. The germline gives CDR1 LGHNT, CDR2 FRNRAP. CDR3 amino acids: CASSPPLGSPNYGYTF. The CDR3 DNA reads TGTGCCAGCAGCCCCCCCTTGGGAAGTCCTAACTATGGCTACACCTTC. Full variable domain (remainder filled in from reference TRBV12-5 and TRBJ1-2): DARVTQTPRHKVTEMGQEVTMRCQPILGHNTVFWYRQTMMQGLELLAYFRNRAPLDDSGMPKDRFSAEMPDATLATLKIQPSEPRDSAVYFCASSPPLGSPNYGYTFGSGTRLTVV.

The chain carries TRBV10-3 and TRBJ1-4; D may be TRBD1 (6 bases). This CDR3 has 13 amino acids. The V end was cut by 10 bases, the J end by 2 bases, with 11 bases between. In germline, CDR1 is ENHRY, CDR2 SYGVKD. The CDR3 loop is CASRGHTNEKLFF. For the CDR3, the DNA is TGTGCCAGCAGGGGACACACTAATGAAAAACTGTTTTTT.

V gene TRBV10-3 combines with J gene TRBJ1-5; D is possibly TRBD1 (6 bases). V shed 10 bases and J shed 0 bases, with 19 bases lying between them. CDR3 length equals 16 residues. The germline V gene has CDR1 ENHRY and CDR2 SYGVKD. Here the CDR3 reads CASSNPDRDSNQPQHF. In DNA, the CDR3 is TGTGCCAGCTCTAACCCGGACAGAGATAGCAATCAGCCCCAGCATTTT.

The chain couples TRBV29-1 to TRBJ1-1; D gene ambiguous. Looked up from germline, CDR1 is SQVTM and CDR2 is ANQGSEA. The CDR3 is 14 residues long. Trimming removed 3 bases from V and 0 bases from J, with 11 bases in between. The chain's CDR3 is CSVDKGTLNTEAFF. Written as DNA, the CDR3 is TGCAGCGTTGATAAGGGTACGCTGAACACTGAAGCTTTCTTT. The whole variable domain, remainder taken from reference TRBV29-1 and TRBJ1-1, is SAVISQKPSRDICQRGTSLTIQCQVDSQVTMMFWYRQQPGQSLTLIATANQGSEATYESGFVIDKFPISRPNLTFSTLTVSNMSPEDSSIYLCSVDKGTLNTEAFFGQGTRLTVV.

This clonotype showed up many times. The chain uses TRBV2 and TRBJ1-2, with unresolved D. Germline V CDR1 and CDR2: SNHLY, FYNNEI. This CDR3 is built from 14 residues. V lost 2 bases, J lost 5 bases, and 12 bases lay in between. CDR3 amino acids: CASSERRDFYGYTF. In nucleotides, the CDR3 is TGTGCCAGCAGTGAACGGCGGGATTTTTATGGCTACACCTTC.

The V call is TRBV20-1, the J call TRBJ1-5, with D possibly being TRBD1 (5 bases). Germline V CDR1 and CDR2: DFQATT, SNEGSKA (reference sequence). V shed 3 bases and J shed 4 bases, with 16 bases lying between them. This CDR3 contains 15 residues. As DNA, the CDR3 is TGCAGTGCTAGCGGGATTGGGGGGGTTAATCAGCCCCAGCATTTT. Translation: CSASGIGGVNQPQHF.

This clonotype was seen only a few times. This chain connects TRBV7-9 to TRBJ2-5; D not resolved. CDR1 and CDR2 (germline): SEHNR, FQNEAQ (reference sequence). CDR3 length: 14 residues. Trimming took 1 base from V and 1 from J, leaving 7 bases between them. The CDR3 sequence: CASSLDRPQETQYF. The CDR3 DNA follows: TGTGCCAGCAGCTTAGATCGCCCCCAAGAGACCCAGTACTTC. Full variable domain (missing parts from reference TRBV7-9 and TRBJ2-5): DTGVSQNPRHKITKRGQNVTFRCDPISEHNRLYWYRQTLGQGPEFLTYFQNEAQLEKSRLLSDRFSAERPKGSFSTLEIQRTEQGDSAMYLCASSLDRPQETQYFGPGTRLLVL.

This clonotype was seen more than once but under ten times. DNA for the CDR3: TGTGCCATCAGTAGGGTTAGTGGAGGACATACGAACACCGGGGAGCTGTTTTTT. It specifies CAISRVSGGHTNTGELFF. The chain joins TRBV10-3 to TRBJ2-2; D possibly uses TRBD1 or TRBD2 (5 bases each). This CDR3 is built from 18 residues. Germline assignment: CDR1 ENHRY and CDR2 SYGVKD. The V and J ends lost 5 bases and 0 bases respectively, with 19 bases between them.

The rearrangement uses TRBV7-2 and TRBJ2-2; maybe TRBD1 (5 bases). From germline, CDR1 is SGHTA and CDR2 FQGNSA. V was cut by 4 bases and J by 3 bases, with 15 bases left in between. The CDR3 spans 16 residues. The CDR3 spells CASSSVPLRDTGELFF. The CDR3 bases are TGTGCCAGCAGCTCAGTTCCCCTCAGGGACACCGGGGAGCTGTTTTTT.

This clonotype was detected ten times or more. J is TRBJ1-2 and V is TRBV20-1; D is unclear. Trimming shortened V by 6 bases and J by 4 bases, and 18 bases separated the two germline ends. This CDR3 comprises 14 residues. The germline V gene has CDR1 DFQATT and CDR2 SNEGSKA (reference sequence). CDR3 loop: CSAIAAGMSYGYTF. For the CDR3, the DNA is TGCAGTGCGATAGCGGCGGGGATGAGCTATGGCTACACCTTC.

This clonotype appeared many times. V gene TRBV29-1 combines with J gene TRBJ1-1; D might be TRBD1 (5 bases). This CDR3 has 13 residues. Germline-derived CDR1 and CDR2 are SQVTM and ANQGSEA. With 7 bases removed from V and 4 bases from J, the gap between germline ends came to 16 bases. The DNA of the CDR3 is TGCAGCGGCGTACCGGGGGACGGCACTGAAGCTTTCTTT. This translates into CSGVPGDGTEAFF.

Comments on this clonotype: The conserved final phenylalanine or tryptophan is absent from the CDR3, which likely points to a read error. The DNA is omitted, as the CDR3 cannot be located on it reliably, and the CDR3 follows TCRdb's listing. The chain is built from TRBV7-9 and TRBJ1-2; the DNA was not compared with TRBD1, the D call given in the table. The CDR3 totals 13 residues, both ends included. In germline, CDR1 is SEHNR, CDR2 FQNEAQ (reference sequence). The CDR3: CASSLKPGQGLSY.

V usage is TRBV7-9 and J usage is TRBJ2-5; D is unclear. The germline V gene encodes CDR1 SEHNR and CDR2 FQNEAQ (reference sequence). With 6 bases removed from V and 1 base from J, the gap between germline ends came to 9 bases. CDR3 length equals 13 residues. The CDR3 is CASRLDTQETQYF. The CDR3 DNA follows: TGTGCCAGCAGACTTGACACCCAAGAGACCCAGTACTTC.

As concerns this clonotype: Germline and junction disagree at one end, which may indicate a read error. This chain links TRBV7-9 with TRBJ1-2, with D unresolved. Per germline, CDR1 SEHNR and CDR2 FQNEAQ (reference sequence). The CDR3 is 13 residues long. The CDR3 here is CASSPRTDYGCTF. CDR3 sequence (DNA): TGTGCCAGCAGCCCGCGGACGGACTATGGCTGCACCTTC.

This clonotype was recorded at least ten times. The rearrangement links TRBV29-1 to TRBJ1-1; TRBD1 might be the D (5 bases). The V end was cut by 5 bases, the J end by 1 base, with 17 bases between. Germline assignment: CDR1 SQVTM and CDR2 ANQGSEA. The CDR3 covers 15 residues. CDR3 loop: CSVTQLPGGNTEAFF. Written as DNA, the CDR3 is TGCAGCGTTACCCAGTTACCGGGGGGGAACACTGAAGCTTTCTTT.

This clonotype was detected only a few times. V gene TRBV6-4 combines with J gene TRBJ2-7, with D unresolved. Germline loops: CDR1 MRHNA, CDR2 SNTAGT. This CDR3 spans 14 amino acids. Trimming took off 5 bases at V and 2 bases at J, with 13 bases between the two ends. This CDR3 is CASSNLLNPYEQYF. As DNA, the CDR3 is TGTGCCAGCAGTAACCTACTAAACCCCTACGAGCAGTACTTC.

The chain carries TRBV2 and TRBJ1-5; 8 bases agree with TRBD1. The V segment lost 8 bases and the J segment 8 bases; nucleotides outside the gene matches: 8. CDR3 length: 13 residues. The germline V gene encodes CDR1 SNHLY and CDR2 FYNNEI. CDR3 in amino acids: CASETGGWEPQHF. CDR3 DNA: TGTGCCAGCGAAACAGGGGGTTGGGAGCCCCAGCATTTT.

Points on this clonotype: A much larger clone lies a single base off, so this may be a read error. The chain links TRBV5-1 to TRBJ2-2, with TRBD1 identical over 7 bases. Trimming cost V 0 bases and J 5 bases; bases outside gene matches: 4. The CDR3 is 15 amino acids. Germline CDR1 reads SGHRS; CDR2 reads YFSETQ. The CDR3 DNA follows: TGCGCCAGCAGCTTGGATGGCAGGGGGACCGGGGAGCTGTTTTTT. This codes for CASSLDGRGTGELFF.

The CDR3: CSATETAGNTIYF. The CDR3 DNA is TGCAGTGCCACAGAAACGGCTGGAAACACCATATATTTT. The chain recombines TRBV20-1 with TRBJ1-3; D not resolved. This CDR3 is 13 amino acids long. V was shortened by 6 bases and J by 2 bases, with 11 bases between the two germline ends. Per the germline V gene, CDR1 is DFQATT and CDR2 is SNEGSKA (reference sequence).

In its sample, this clonotype was seen many times. The chain recombines TRBV7-9 with TRBJ1-2; TRBD1 matches 7 bases. The CDR3 sequence is 13 residues long. The V gene end was trimmed by 8 bases and the J gene end by 4 bases; junction bases not matched to a gene: 7. Germline lookup yields CDR1 SEHNR and CDR2 FQNEAQ (reference sequence). The CDR3 loop reads CASGGGTVYGYTF. CDR3 coding DNA: TGTGCCAGCGGGGGCGGGACAGTCTATGGCTACACCTTC. The complete variable domain, with remaining parts taken from reference TRBV7-9 and TRBJ1-2, reads DTGVSQNPRHKITKRGQNVTFRCDPISEHNRLYWYRQTLGQGPEFLTYFQNEAQLEKSRLLSDRFSAERPKGSFSTLEIQRTEQGDSAMYLCASGGGTVYGYTFGSGTRLTVV.

There are many counts of this clonotype. V and J are TRBV3-1 and TRBJ2-5; D tentatively fits TRBD1 or TRBD2 (5 bases each). The CDR3 covers 12 residues. Per the germline V gene, CDR1 is LGHDT and CDR2 is YNNKEL (reference sequence). With 11 bases removed from V and 5 bases from J, the gap between germline ends came to 15 bases. In DNA form, the CDR3 reads TGTGCCGTGAGAGGATGGGGGGAGACCCAGTACTTC. This sequence encodes CAVRGWGETQYF.

This clonotype was seen at least ten times. The chain joins TRBV2 to TRBJ1-4; tentatively, D is TRBD1 (6 bases). The germline gives CDR1 SNHLY, CDR2 FYNNEI. The CDR3 has 15 residues. V lost 7 bases to trimming and J lost 2 bases, with 14 bases between them. The CDR3, as DNA: TGTGCCAGCACGATTATACAGGGCACTAATGAAAAACTGTTTTTT. Translated: CASTIIQGTNEKLFF.

Comment on this clonotype: Since a much larger clone is just one base distant, this may be a read error. This CDR3 is missing its conserved last phenylalanine or tryptophan, likely due to a read error. The J gene is TRBJ1-1, the V gene TRBV4-3; the D is unclear. CDR3 length: 15 residues. V was trimmed by 1 base and J by 0 bases, leaving 9 bases between them. Germline assignment: CDR1 LGHNA and CDR2 YSLEER. The CDR3 protein is CASSQGVAVNTEAFS. CDR3 nucleotides: TGCGCCAGCAGCCAAGGAGTAGCAGTGAACACTGAAGCTTTCTCT.

This clonotype was seen ten or more times. J is TRBJ1-1 and V is TRBV7-9; 7 bases map to TRBD1. CDR1 and CDR2 from the germline V gene are SEHNR and FQNEAQ (reference sequence). V was pared by 6 bases and J by 11 bases, with 15 bases of the junction left unmatched. The CDR3 runs 14 residues. The CDR3 nucleotides are TGTGCCAGCAGTTGGACAGGATCCCTTTTAGGTGCTTTCTTT. This gives the protein CASSWTGSLLGAFF. Filled out from reference TRBV7-9 and TRBJ1-1, the complete variable domain reads DTGVSQNPRHKITKRGQNVTFRCDPISEHNRLYWYRQTLGQGPEFLTYFQNEAQLEKSRLLSDRFSAERPKGSFSTLEIQRTEQGDSAMYLCASSWTGSLLGAFFGQGTRLTVV.

Comments on this clonotype: A much larger clone differs by one base, so this may be a read error. The chain employs TRBV7-8 and TRBJ1-5; D uncertain. From germline, CDR1 is SGHVS and CDR2 FQNEAQ. V was cut by 3 bases and J by 5 bases, with 11 bases left in between. The CDR3 covers 14 residues. DNA for the CDR3: TGTGCCAGCAGCTTGGAAGGGTTTCATCAGCCCCAGCATTTT. Residues: CASSLEGFHQPQHF.

The chain links TRBV12-3 or TRBV12-4 to TRBJ2-2; D is unclear. The V end was cut by 5 bases, the J end by 7 bases, with 8 bases between. This CDR3 spans 12 amino acids. CDR3 bases: TGTGCCAGCAGTCTAACCGACGGGGAGCTGTTTTTT. This encodes CASSLTDGELFF.